The source of this T cell receptor beta chain is a study of follicular helper T cells after annual influenza vaccination. The wider study: Days 0, 7 and 28 post-vaccination were the blood draw times. Some donors were sampled over the 2013-2014, 2014-2015 and 2015-2016 vaccinations. Study-level results: The much larger non-cTfh compartments may have been undersampled.

Note on this clone: Its antigen is unknown.

Clones were sequenced by immunoSEQ multiplex PCR, and TCRdb holds only the in-frame ones, with some missing. The sample holds 10,000 or so clones, about four fifths seen once. Time point in this sample: 2014-2015 season, 7 days after vaccination. The TCR sequence derives from an adult who received the influenza vaccine. Source: CXCR5- memory CD4+ T cells sorted from blood, taken 7 days after influenza vaccination.

CDR3 sequence: CASSITSGSPDTQYF. The DNA of the CDR3 is TGTGCCAGCAGCATAACTAGCGGGAGCCCAGATACGCAGTATTTT. The rearrangement joins TRBV7-2 to TRBJ2-3; TRBD2 aligns across 11 bases. V shed 5 bases, J shed 4 bases, and the junction held 5 bases outside the gene matches. The germline gives CDR1 SGHTA, CDR2 FQGNSA. This CDR3 region has 15 residues. The whole variable domain, filled in from reference TRBV7-2 and TRBJ2-3, reads GAGVSQSPSNKVTEKGKDVELRCDPISGHTALYWYRQSLGQGLEFLIYFQGNSAPDKSGLPSDRFSAERTGGSVSTLTIQRTQQEDSAVYLCASSITSGSPDTQYFGPGTRLTVL.